This is a list of T cell receptor beta chains from one sample in a study of glioma-infiltrating T cells. A single record per CDR3 protein comes from TCRdb applying MiXCR to the multiplex PCR reads. The sample includes roughly 4,600 distinct CDR3 sequences, around 25% of them seen just once. The sample comprised glioma tissue, nonneoplastic brain tissue, or PBMCs (not recorded which). These receptors all come from a human donor with low-grade glioma or glioblastoma, undergoing nonglioma brain surgery, or in good health (not recorded which). Both conserved end residues are part of each CDR3. A D gene is named only where the DNA matches it firmly. Size tells how often a clone was seen (once, few, many) or the class of an expanded clone, and some rows leave it out.

TRBV18	.	TRBJ1-6	medium-sized	CASSPQGSDSPLHF	TGTGCCAGCTCACCACAGGGGTCTGATTCACCCCTCCACTTT
TRBV5-6	.	TRBJ2-1	few	CASSLVGDEQFF	TGTGCCAGCAGCTTGGTGGGGGATGAGCAGTTCTTC
TRBV11-2	.	TRBJ2-5	.	CASSLPLDSQETQYF	TGTGCCAGCAGCTTACCACTCGACAGCCAAGAGACCCAGTACTTC
TRBV10-3	.	TRBJ1-5	medium-sized	CAISAGQDQPQHF	TGTGCCATCAGTGCCGGCCAAGATCAGCCCCAGCATTTT
TRBV9	TRBD1	TRBJ1-5	many	CASLGRGLNQPQHF	TGTGCCAGCCTTGGCAGGGGGCTCAATCAGCCCCAGCATTTT
TRBV7-2	.	TRBJ2-3	medium-sized	CASSSGPHTDTQYF	TGTGCCAGCAGCTCGGGACCACACACAGATACGCAGTATTTT
TRBV18	TRBD1	TRBJ2-2	many	CASRSPLVGQLYTGELFF	TGTGCCAGCCGCTCACCTCTAGTGGGACAGCTTTACACCGGGGAGCTGTTTTTT
TRBV10-2	.	TRBJ1-5	medium-sized	CASIRIRTSNQPQHF	TGCGCCAGCATTAGGATAAGGACTAGCAATCAGCCCCAGCATTTT
TRBV12-3/TRBV12-4	.	TRBJ2-3	many	CASSFRGALDTQYF	TGTGCCAGCAGTTTTCGGGGGGCCCTAGATACGCAGTATTTT
TRBV3-1	.	TRBJ1-2	many	CASSQPSTGGYGYTF	TGTGCCAGCAGCCAACCCTCGACAGGAGGCTATGGCTACACCTTC
TRBV20-1	TRBD2	TRBJ2-2	medium-sized	CSARGLGSGGAAAGELFF	TGCAGTGCTAGAGGGTTGGGTAGCGGGGGGGCAGCGGCCGGGGAGCTGTTTTTT
TRBV10-3	.	TRBJ2-3	many	CAISEGGADTDTQYF	TGTGCCATCAGTGAGGGGGGGGCGGACACAGATACGCAGTATTTT
TRBV12-3/TRBV12-4	TRBD1	TRBJ1-5	medium-sized	CASSSGTGSSNQPQHF	TGTGCCAGCAGTTCCGGGACAGGGTCGAGCAATCAGCCCCAGCATTTT
TRBV3-1	.	TRBJ2-1	many	CASSISGEEQFF	TGTGCCAGCAGTATTTCGGGGGAAGAGCAGTTCTTC
TRBV19	.	TRBJ2-6	many	CASSPTGFSGANVLTF	TGTGCCAGTAGTCCTACAGGGTTCTCTGGGGCCAACGTCCTGACTTTC
TRBV30	.	TRBJ1-1	.	CAWILHLRVVEAFF	TGTGCCTGGATTCTCCACCTCAGGGTTGTTGAAGCTTTCTTT
TRBV6-1	TRBD2	TRBJ2-1	medium-sized	CASRRLADSYNEQFF	TGTGCCAGCAGACGACTAGCGGACTCCTACAATGAGCAGTTCTTC
TRBV7-3	TRBD1	TRBJ2-1	few	CASSLTGYNEQFF	TGTGCCAGCAGCTTGACAGGGTACAATGAGCAGTTCTTC
TRBV28	TRBD2	TRBJ2-3	medium-sized	CASSLRGGRTDTQYF	TGTGCCAGCAGCCTACGGGGGGGCCGCACAGATACGCAGTATTTT